The 6 T cell receptor beta chains presented below share a single source sample, sequenced in a study of post-analysis software for immune sequencing data (dated by TCRdb to between 2014 and 2017). What the work shows at the level of the full study, not this receptor alone: Roughly 5 TRBV segments, including TRBV5-6, TRBV5-1 and TRBV20-1, were significantly more frequent in patients than controls.

The protocol used for the library was PCR. TCRdb names Illumina HiSeq 2500 as the instrument used. Unique molecular identifiers were incorporated into TCR beta cDNA libraries to reduce PCR and sequencing biases. Through fastp at Q25 and MiXCR, TCRdb rebuilt clones from the public reads, retaining in-frame beta chains. Identical CDR3 protein sequences are pooled into one entry, listed with their most common genes and DNA. The sample data list approximately 690,000 distinct CDR3 sequences, and more than 50% of these were observed just once. In total, the top ten clones hold 10% to 12% of the sample. Antigen specificity for these receptors is unknown. Sequencing was performed on blood. These receptors all come from a girl aged 2 to 10 with multiple sclerosis.

There are a few counts of this clonotype. The chain has TRBV12-3 or TRBV12-4 and TRBJ2-7, with D perhaps matching TRBD2 (5 bases). This CDR3 region has 14 residues. The V end lost 6 bases, the J end lost 4 bases, and 16 bases lay between the germline ends. The CDR3 loop is CASRGPMRGYEQYF. The CDR3 nucleotides read TGTGCCAGCAGAGGACCTATGCGAGGGTACGAGCAGTACTTC.

This chain joins TRBV30 and TRBJ2-5; D is unclear. CDR3 length: 11 residues. Per germline, CDR1 GTSNPN and CDR2 SVGIG (reference sequence). Trimming took off 3 bases at V and 5 bases at J, with 7 bases between the two ends. The CDR3 spells CAWSVSETQYF. DNA for the CDR3: TGTGCCTGGAGCGTATCGGAGACCCAGTACTTC.

The chain joins TRBV2 to TRBJ1-2; no clear D gene. This CDR3 has 12 amino acids. V was clipped by 4 bases and J by 7 bases, with 10 bases between them. Germline V gene data show CDR1 as SNHLY and CDR2 as FYNNEI. The CDR3 sequence: CASSATGFGYTF. The CDR3 DNA reads as TGTGCCAGCAGTGCTACTGGGTTTGGCTACACCTTC.

In this sample, this clonotype turned up a few times. V gene TRBV7-9 combines with J gene TRBJ2-3, with TRBD2 matching over 7 bases. The CDR3 runs to 13 residues. CDR1 is SEHNR and CDR2 is FQNEAQ in the germline V gene (reference sequence). With V trimmed by 4 bases and J by 4 bases, 2 bases remained unmatched. This chain's CDR3 is CASSWEGADTQYF. CDR3 coding DNA: TGTGCCAGCAGCTGGGAGGGCGCAGATACGCAGTATTTT.

The rearrangement links TRBV20-1 to TRBJ1-4; tentative D call: TRBD1 (6 bases). The V end lost 6 bases, the J end lost 13 bases, and 24 bases lay between the germline ends. Germline lookup yields CDR1 DFQATT and CDR2 SNEGSKA (reference sequence). The CDR3 runs 14 residues. The chain's CDR3 is CSAPISGAWAGLFF. The DNA of the CDR3 is TGCAGTGCCCCCATCTCGGGGGCCTGGGCCGGACTGTTTTTT.

The J gene is TRBJ2-6, the V gene TRBV6-2 or TRBV6-3, with D possibly TRBD1 on 6 matching bases. Looked up from germline, CDR1 is MNHEY and CDR2 is SVGEGT. The CDR3 has 18 amino acids. V gave up 3 bases and J gave up 0 bases, with 15 bases separating them. The CDR3 DNA reads as TGTGCCAGCAGTTATGGAGACAGGATCCACTCTGGGGCCAACGTCCTGACTTTC. It specifies CASSYGDRIHSGANVLTF.